Presented here are 2 T cell receptor beta chains from one specimen sequenced in a study of control samples from healthy donors and cancer patients. Repertoires were generated with immunoSEQ multiplex PCR, while TCRdb's copy carries only in-frame clones and drops some. Of approximately 110,000 clones listed, roughly 85% are singletons. Sequenced input: blood. These receptors came from a woman aged 45-65 years in good health.

V is TRBV2 and J is TRBJ2-7, with a weak D call TRBD1 (5 bases). CDR3 length: 13 residues. V gave up 6 bases and J gave up 0 bases, with 9 bases separating them. The germline gives CDR1 SNHLY, CDR2 FYNNEI. The CDR3 loop is CASSGDSSYEQYF. DNA for the CDR3: TGTGCCAGCAGCGGTGACAGCTCCTACGAGCAGTACTTC. Full variable domain (remainder filled in from reference TRBV2 and TRBJ2-7): EPEVTQTPSHQVTQMGQEVILRCVPISNHLYFYWYRQILGQKVEFLVSFYNNEISEKSEIFDDQFSVERPDGSNFTLKIRSTKLEDSAMYFCASSGDSSYEQYFGPGTRLTVT.

The chain couples TRBV5-4 to TRBJ2-4; D is unresolved. CDR3 length: 15 amino acids. The ends were cut back, 0 bases at V and 2 bases at J, with 9 bases in the middle. Per germline, CDR1 SGHNT and CDR2 YYREEE (reference sequence). CDR3 sequence reads: CASSLDRDPKNIQYF. The CDR3 DNA reads as TGTGCCAGCAGCTTGGATCGAGACCCCAAAAACATTCAGTACTTC.